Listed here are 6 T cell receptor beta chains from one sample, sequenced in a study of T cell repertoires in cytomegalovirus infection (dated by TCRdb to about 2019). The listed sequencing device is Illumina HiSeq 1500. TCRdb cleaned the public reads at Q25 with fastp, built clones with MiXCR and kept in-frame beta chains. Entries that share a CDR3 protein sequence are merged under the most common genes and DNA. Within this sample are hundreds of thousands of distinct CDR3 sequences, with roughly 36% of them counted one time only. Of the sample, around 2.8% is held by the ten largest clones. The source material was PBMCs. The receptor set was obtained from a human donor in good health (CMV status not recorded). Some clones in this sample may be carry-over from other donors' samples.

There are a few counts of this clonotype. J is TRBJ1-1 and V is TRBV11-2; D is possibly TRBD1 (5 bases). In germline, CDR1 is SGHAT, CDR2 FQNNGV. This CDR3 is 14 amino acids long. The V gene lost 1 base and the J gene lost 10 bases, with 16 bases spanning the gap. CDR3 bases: TGTGCCAGCAGCTTAGGGGGACCGACACAAGGAGCTTTCTTT. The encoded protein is CASSLGGPTQGAFF.

The CDR3 sequence: CAYASGLNSPLHF. CDR3 nucleotides: TGTGCCTACGCATCAGGGCTTAATTCACCCCTCCACTTT. J is TRBJ1-6 and V is TRBV30; perhaps TRBD1 as D (5 bases). Germline loops: CDR1 GTSNPN, CDR2 SVGIG (reference sequence). V was trimmed by 7 bases and J by 6 bases, leaving 13 bases between them. CDR3 length: 13 residues.

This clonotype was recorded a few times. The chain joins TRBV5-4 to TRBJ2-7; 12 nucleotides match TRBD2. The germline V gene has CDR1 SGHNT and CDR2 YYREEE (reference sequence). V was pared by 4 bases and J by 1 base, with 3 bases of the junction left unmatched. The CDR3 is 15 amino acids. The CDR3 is CASSRLAGASYEQYF. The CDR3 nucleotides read TGTGCCAGCAGCCGACTAGCGGGGGCGTCCTACGAGCAGTACTTC.

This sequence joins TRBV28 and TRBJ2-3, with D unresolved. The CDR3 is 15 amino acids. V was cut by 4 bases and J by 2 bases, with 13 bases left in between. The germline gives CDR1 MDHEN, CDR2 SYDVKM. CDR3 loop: CASSSHERATDTQYF. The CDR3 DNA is TGTGCCAGCAGTTCCCACGAACGAGCCACAGATACGCAGTATTTT.

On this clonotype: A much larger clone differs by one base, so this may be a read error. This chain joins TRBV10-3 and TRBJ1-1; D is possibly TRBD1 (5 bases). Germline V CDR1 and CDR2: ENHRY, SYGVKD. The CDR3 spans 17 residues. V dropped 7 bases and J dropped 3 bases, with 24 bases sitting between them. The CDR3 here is CAINEGGSGGGYTEAFF. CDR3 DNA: TGTGCCATCAATGAAGGAGGATCGGGGGGTGGGTACACTGAAGCTTTCTTT.

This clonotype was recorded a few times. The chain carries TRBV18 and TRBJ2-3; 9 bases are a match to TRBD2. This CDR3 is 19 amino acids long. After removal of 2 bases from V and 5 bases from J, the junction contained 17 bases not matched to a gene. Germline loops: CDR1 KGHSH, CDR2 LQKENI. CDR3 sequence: CASSPSIVGLAQNQDTQYF. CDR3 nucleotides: TGTGCCAGCTCACCAAGTATCGTTGGACTAGCGCAGAATCAAGATACGCAGTATTTT.